Following are 9 T cell receptor beta chains from one sample sequenced in a study of CD8 T cells in ankylosing spondylitis. TCRdb reprocessed the 5' RACE reads with MiXCR, giving one entry per CDR3 protein. The data show roughly 200,000 distinct CDR3 sequences, roughly 13% seen once. Input material: blood, either unsorted or a sorted T cell fraction (not recorded which). The receptor set was obtained from a male donor with ankylosing spondylitis or in good health (not recorded which).

The rearrangement uses TRBV6-5 and TRBJ2-3; 9 positions match TRBD2. The CDR3 is 15 residues long. Germline CDR1 MNHEY, CDR2 SVGAGI. V lost 7 bases and J lost 3; bases outside the gene matches: 8. The CDR3 sequence is CASISRGGETDTQYF. CDR3 nucleotide sequence: TGTGCCAGCATTAGTCGCGGGGGGGAAACAGATACGCAGTATTTT.

This clonotype was recorded a few times. The genes are TRBV7-6 and TRBJ1-5; 7 positions match TRBD1. Germline CDR1 and CDR2: SGHVS and FNYEAQ. Trimming took 1 base from V and 3 from J; bases not matched to a gene: 9. The CDR3 spans 17 residues. The CDR3 reads CASSLEKRTGVNQPQHF. The CDR3 DNA reads TGTGCCAGCAGCTTAGAGAAACGGACAGGCGTCAATCAGCCCCAGCATTTT.

This clonotype was counted a few times. The rearrangement joins TRBV7-9 to TRBJ2-5, with 11 nucleotides matching TRBD2. Trimming cost V 7 bases and J 5 bases; bases outside gene matches: 6. Germline loops: CDR1 SEHNR, CDR2 FQNEAQ (reference sequence). This CDR3 is built from 14 residues. CDR3 nucleotides: TGTGCCAGCATAGCGGGAGGGATTGGGGAGACCCAGTACTTC. Amino acids: CASIAGGIGETQYF.

The sample holds a few counts of this clonotype. The rearrangement links TRBV2 to TRBJ2-1; D unresolved. The CDR3 has 11 amino acids. V was cut by 8 bases and J by 5 bases, with 7 bases left in between. The germline gives CDR1 SNHLY, CDR2 FYNNEI. Here the CDR3 DNA reads TGTGCCAGCGAGGTAAACAATGAGCAGTTCTTC. Protein: CASEVNNEQFF. The whole variable domain, remainder taken from reference TRBV2 and TRBJ2-1, is EPEVTQTPSHQVTQMGQEVILRCVPISNHLYFYWYRQILGQKVEFLVSFYNNEISEKSEIFDDQFSVERPDGSNFTLKIRSTKLEDSAMYFCASEVNNEQFFGPGTRLTVL.

This clonotype was seen at least ten times. The chain couples TRBV5-1 to TRBJ1-1; D is unclear. The CDR3 runs to 13 residues. Trimming removed 0 bases from V and 6 bases from J, with 9 bases in between. Germline-derived CDR1 and CDR2 are SGHRS and YFSETQ. CDR3 amino acids: CASSLGGDPEAFF. In DNA form, the CDR3 reads TGCGCCAGCAGCTTGGGGGGAGACCCTGAAGCTTTCTTT.

This rearrangement joins TRBV4-2 to TRBJ1-5, with no clear D. CDR1 is LGHNA and CDR2 is YNFKEQ in the germline V gene. This CDR3 comprises 13 residues. Trimming removed 1 base from V and 7 bases from J, with 8 bases in between. The CDR3 region has the DNA TGTGCCAGCAGCCAAGCAGCCCGCCAGCCCCAGCATTTT. Amino acids: CASSQAARQPQHF.

This clonotype was seen at least ten times. V gene TRBV5-1 combines with J gene TRBJ1-1; D is possibly TRBD1 (5 bases). The length of the CDR3 is 14 residues. From germline, CDR1 is SGHRS and CDR2 YFSETQ. Between the trimmed V and J ends, which lost 0 bases and 5 bases, there was a span of 11 bases. CDR3 in DNA: TGCGCCAGCAGCTTGGAAGGGGAAGGAACTGAAGCTTTCTTT. It translates to CASSLEGEGTEAFF.

This clonotype came up a few times. This sequence joins TRBV14 and TRBJ2-7; 7 bases agree with TRBD1. Trimming took 4 bases from V and 4 from J; bases not matched to a gene: 7. The germline gives CDR1 SGHDN, CDR2 FVKESK. The CDR3 runs 14 residues. CDR3 residues: CASSLRDRQYEQYF. CDR3 nucleotide sequence: TGTGCCAGCAGCCTCCGGGACAGACAATACGAGCAGTACTTC.

This clonotype was found a few times. The genes are TRBV6-2 or TRBV6-3 and TRBJ2-2, with D possibly TRBD2 on 5 matching bases. Germline lookup yields CDR1 MNHEY and CDR2 SVGEGT. The CDR3 consists of 15 residues. V was pared by 4 bases and J by 2 bases, with 11 bases between. CDR3 loop: CASSFAGVNTGELFF. CDR3 nucleotides: TGTGCCAGCAGTTTCGCCGGGGTTAACACCGGGGAGCTGTTTTTT.